The 20 T cell receptor beta chains below all came from one sample that was sequenced in a study of blood T cell repertoires in COVID-19. The protocol was immunoSEQ multiplex PCR, while the TCRdb copy is restricted to in-frame clones and leaves out a portion. The sample carries 250,000 to 300,000 clones, roughly 84% recorded once. Input material: peripheral blood. These receptors came from a man aged 60-69 years with acute or convalescent COVID-19.

The chain recombines TRBV6-1 with TRBJ2-1, with a weak D call TRBD2 (7 bases). Germline V lookup: CDR1 MNHNS, CDR2 SASEGT. The V end lost 2 bases, the J end lost 5 bases, and 16 bases lay between the germline ends. The CDR3 spans 16 residues. The DNA for the CDR3 is TGTGCCAGCAGTGAACTAAGGGGGGGCAGAAACAATGAGCAGTTCTTC. Amino acid sequence: CASSELRGGRNNEQFF.

The chain uses TRBV6-2 or TRBV6-3 and TRBJ2-5, with 7 bases matching TRBD2. CDR1 is MNHEY and CDR2 is SVGEGT in the germline V gene. Trimming removed 2 bases from V and 3 bases from J; junction bases left unmatched: 6. The CDR3 sequence is 15 residues long. The CDR3: CASSYAGVTEETQYF. The CDR3 DNA reads TGTGCCAGCAGTTACGCGGGGGTTACTGAAGAGACCCAGTACTTC.

The chain is built from TRBV5-1 and TRBJ1-2; TRBD1 matches at 7 bases. The V and J ends lost 5 bases and 5 bases, in that order; junction bases with no gene match: 12. Germline V gene lookup returns CDR1 SGHRS and CDR2 YFSETQ. The CDR3 consists of 15 residues. The CDR3 loop reads CASRTGQAVEYGYTF. The CDR3 DNA reads as TGCGCCAGCAGGACTGGACAGGCCGTAGAGTATGGCTACACCTTC.

The gene calls are TRBV11-2 and TRBJ2-4; TRBD2 matches 12 bases. The CDR3 spans 14 residues. V gave up 5 bases and J gave up 7 bases; unmatched junction bases: 3. Per the germline V gene, CDR1 is SGHAT and CDR2 is FQNNGV. The CDR3 region is CASSDGTSGNIQYF. CDR3 coding DNA: TGTGCCAGCAGCGACGGGACTAGCGGGAACATTCAGTACTTC. The entire variable domain, with the rest obtained from reference TRBV11-2 and TRBJ2-4, is as follows: EAGVAQSPRYKIIEKRQSVAFWCNPISGHATLYWYQQILGQGPKLLIQFQNNGVVDDSQLPKDRFSAERLKGVDSTLKIQPAKLEDSAVYLCASSDGTSGNIQYFGAGTRLSVL.

The chain combines TRBV19 with TRBJ2-3; D is perhaps TRBD2 (6 bases). The CDR3 is 16 amino acids. In germline, CDR1 is LNHDA, CDR2 SQIVND (reference sequence). The ends were cut back, 3 bases at V and 0 bases at J, with 13 bases in the middle. Here the CDR3 reads CASSMSGLSSTDTQYF. The CDR3 DNA is TGTGCCAGTAGTATGTCGGGACTTTCTAGCACAGATACGCAGTATTTT.

The chain couples TRBV28 to TRBJ1-2, with 10 positions matching TRBD1. CDR1 MDHEN and CDR2 SYDVKM come from the germline V gene. With V trimmed by 3 bases and J by 8 bases, 9 bases remained unmatched. The CDR3 is 15 residues long. DNA for the CDR3: TGTGCCAGCAGTTTGTTCTGGGACAGGGGTGGGGGCTACACCTTC. Its translation is CASSLFWDRGGGYTF.

The CDR3 DNA reads TGCAGTGCAGAGAAGAAGAATGAGCAGTTCTTC. Protein product: CSAEKKNEQFF. This chain uses TRBV20-1 with TRBJ2-1; D remains ambiguous. V was cut by 6 bases and J by 7 bases, with 10 bases left in between. The germline V gene encodes CDR1 DFQATT and CDR2 SNEGSKA (reference sequence). The CDR3 sequence is 11 residues long.

The V gene is TRBV28, the J gene TRBJ2-4; 16 positions agree with TRBD2. The CDR3 loop spans 22 amino acids. The germline V gene encodes CDR1 MDHEN and CDR2 SYDVKM. Trimming cost V 6 bases and J 0 bases; bases outside gene matches: 17. The CDR3 here is CASSPPGPGTSGRAGAKNIQYF. The CDR3, as DNA: TGTGCCAGCAGCCCCCCGGGACCCGGGACTAGCGGGAGGGCCGGAGCCAAAAACATTCAGTACTTC.

The chain uses TRBV27 and TRBJ2-7; 11 bases are a match to TRBD1. This CDR3 region has 16 residues. V dropped 7 bases and J dropped 2; count of bases not matched to a gene: 10. Germline values: CDR1 MNHEY, CDR2 SMNVEV (reference sequence). The CDR3 loop is CASTHSGTGGTYEQYF. CDR3 DNA sequence: TGTGCCAGCACCCATTCCGGGACAGGGGGGACCTACGAGCAGTACTTC.

In this sample, this clone turned up a few times. An end of the junction differs from the germline gene, which may be a read error. The rearrangement links TRBV6-1 to TRBJ1-1; 11 bases agree with TRBD1. Germline V lookup: CDR1 MNHNS, CDR2 SASEGT. The CDR3 is 18 residues long. This chain's CDR3 is CASSQAGLGQGGNTEAFF. CDR3 nucleotides: TGTGCCAGCAGTCAAGCCGGATTGGGACAGGGGGGAAACACTGAAGCTTTCTTT.

The chain recombines TRBV6-1 with TRBJ2-1; TRBD2 matches 14 bases. V shed 4 bases and J 4 bases; nucleotides not matched to a gene: 3. Germline CDR1 MNHNS, CDR2 SASEGT. The CDR3 covers 16 residues. The CDR3 DNA sequence: TGTGCCAGCAGTGGACTAGCGGGAGGGCCTTACAATGAGCAGTTCTTC. Translated, it gives CASSGLAGGPYNEQFF.

The V and J genes are TRBV7-9 and TRBJ1-1; 7 bases line up with TRBD1. CDR3 length: 13 amino acids. J lost 4 bases, V lost 5 bases, and 4 bases had no gene match. CDR1 is SEHNR, CDR2 FQNEAQ, per germline (reference sequence). CDR3 in amino acids: CASSRTGTTEAFF. The DNA for the CDR3 is TGTGCCAGCAGCCGGACAGGTACCACTGAAGCTTTCTTT.

V usage is TRBV28 and J usage is TRBJ2-2, with D maybe TRBD1 (6 bases). The germline V gene has CDR1 MDHEN and CDR2 SYDVKM. The CDR3 consists of 13 residues. The V and J ends lost 10 bases and 3 bases respectively, with 12 bases between them. The CDR3 here is CATNRVDTGELFF. CDR3 nucleotide sequence: TGTGCCACCAACAGGGTGGACACCGGGGAGCTGTTTTTT.

The table lists this clone with a few counts. The rearrangement links TRBV15 to TRBJ1-6; 9 nucleotides line up with TRBD1. CDR1 and CDR2 (germline): LNHNV, YYDKDF (reference sequence). V shed 1 base and J 10 bases; nucleotides not matched to a gene: 8. The CDR3 loop spans 16 amino acids. The CDR3 DNA follows: TGTGCCACCAGCAGAGCTTCGGGGACAGGGTCGTCACCCCTCCACTTT. As protein: CATSRASGTGSSPLHF.

This chain connects TRBV3-1 (or the pseudogene TRBV3-2) to TRBJ2-5; D may be TRBD1 (5 bases). Germline loops: CDR1 LGHDT, CDR2 YNNKEL (reference sequence). V was pared by 4 bases and J by 1 base, with 16 bases between. The CDR3 contains 16 residues. CDR3 DNA sequence: TGTGCCAGCAGCCCGGGTTGGGCCAGGGCCCAAGAGACCCAGTACTTC. Residues: CASSPGWARAQETQYF.

This chain connects TRBV3-1 (or the pseudogene TRBV3-2) to TRBJ1-3; 8 bases are a match to TRBD1. The trim removed 3 bases at V and 3 bases at J, leaving 4 bases unmatched. This CDR3 region has 15 residues. The germline V gene encodes CDR1 LGHDT and CDR2 YNNKEL (reference sequence). CDR3 sequence reads: CASSHQGASGNTIYF. In DNA form, the CDR3 reads TGTGCCAGCAGCCATCAGGGGGCGAGTGGAAACACCATATATTTT.

The chain employs TRBV5-6 and TRBJ2-7; D remains ambiguous. V lost 4 bases, J lost 0 bases, and 14 bases lay in between. This CDR3 region has 15 residues. CDR1 is SGHDT, CDR2 YYEEEE, per germline. Here the CDR3 DNA reads TGTGCCAGCAGCCCCAGACTTGGCTTCTCCTACGAGCAGTACTTC. It encodes CASSPRLGFSYEQYF. The entire variable domain, with the rest obtained from reference TRBV5-6 and TRBJ2-7, is as follows: DAGVTQSPTHLIKTRGQQVTLRCSPKSGHDTVSWYQQALGQGPQFIFQYYEEEERQRGNFPDRFSGHQFPNYSSELNVNALLLGDSALYLCASSPRLGFSYEQYFGPGTRLTVT.

This clone was counted between two and nine times. This chain joins TRBV5-1 and TRBJ2-7; weak D call: TRBD1 (5 bases). Germline CDR1 reads SGHRS; CDR2 reads YFSETQ. The CDR3 is made up of 15 amino acids. The ends were cut back, 2 bases at V and 0 bases at J, with 12 bases in the middle. CDR3 sequence: CASSFGRDPSYEQYF. The CDR3 DNA follows: TGCGCCAGCAGCTTTGGCAGGGATCCCTCCTACGAGCAGTACTTC. The full variable domain, completed using reference TRBV5-1 and TRBJ2-7, is KAGVTQTPRYLIKTRGQQVTLSCSPISGHRSVSWYQQTPGQGLQFLFEYFSETQRNKGNFPGRFSGRQFSNSRSEMNVSTLELGDSALYLCASSFGRDPSYEQYFGPGTRLTVT.

The chain recombines TRBV7-2 with TRBJ1-4; D possibly corresponds to TRBD1 (6 bases). Germline CDR1 reads SGHTA; CDR2 reads FQGNSA. This CDR3 spans 18 amino acids. V lost 2 bases and J 8 bases, leaving 24 bases between the germline ends. This CDR3 is CASSLWPNDRGAKEKLFF. CDR3 nucleotides: TGTGCCAGCAGCTTATGGCCCAATGATCGGGGGGCGAAGGAAAAACTGTTTTTT. The whole variable domain, remainder taken from reference TRBV7-2 and TRBJ1-4, is GAGVSQSPSNKVTEKGKDVELRCDPISGHTALYWYRQSLGQGLEFLIYFQGNSAPDKSGLPSDRFSAERTGGSVSTLTIQRTQQEDSAVYLCASSLWPNDRGAKEKLFFGSGTQLSVL.

The chain employs TRBV18 and TRBJ2-2; 10 bases match TRBD2. Germline V gives CDR1 KGHSH, CDR2 LQKENI. The J segment lost 5 bases and the V segment lost 3 bases, leaving 9 bases of the junction unmatched. The CDR3 covers 17 residues. CDR3 coding DNA: TGTGCCAGCTCACCCATGGCACTAGCGGGAAATACCGGGGAGCTGTTTTTT. As protein: CASSPMALAGNTGELFF.